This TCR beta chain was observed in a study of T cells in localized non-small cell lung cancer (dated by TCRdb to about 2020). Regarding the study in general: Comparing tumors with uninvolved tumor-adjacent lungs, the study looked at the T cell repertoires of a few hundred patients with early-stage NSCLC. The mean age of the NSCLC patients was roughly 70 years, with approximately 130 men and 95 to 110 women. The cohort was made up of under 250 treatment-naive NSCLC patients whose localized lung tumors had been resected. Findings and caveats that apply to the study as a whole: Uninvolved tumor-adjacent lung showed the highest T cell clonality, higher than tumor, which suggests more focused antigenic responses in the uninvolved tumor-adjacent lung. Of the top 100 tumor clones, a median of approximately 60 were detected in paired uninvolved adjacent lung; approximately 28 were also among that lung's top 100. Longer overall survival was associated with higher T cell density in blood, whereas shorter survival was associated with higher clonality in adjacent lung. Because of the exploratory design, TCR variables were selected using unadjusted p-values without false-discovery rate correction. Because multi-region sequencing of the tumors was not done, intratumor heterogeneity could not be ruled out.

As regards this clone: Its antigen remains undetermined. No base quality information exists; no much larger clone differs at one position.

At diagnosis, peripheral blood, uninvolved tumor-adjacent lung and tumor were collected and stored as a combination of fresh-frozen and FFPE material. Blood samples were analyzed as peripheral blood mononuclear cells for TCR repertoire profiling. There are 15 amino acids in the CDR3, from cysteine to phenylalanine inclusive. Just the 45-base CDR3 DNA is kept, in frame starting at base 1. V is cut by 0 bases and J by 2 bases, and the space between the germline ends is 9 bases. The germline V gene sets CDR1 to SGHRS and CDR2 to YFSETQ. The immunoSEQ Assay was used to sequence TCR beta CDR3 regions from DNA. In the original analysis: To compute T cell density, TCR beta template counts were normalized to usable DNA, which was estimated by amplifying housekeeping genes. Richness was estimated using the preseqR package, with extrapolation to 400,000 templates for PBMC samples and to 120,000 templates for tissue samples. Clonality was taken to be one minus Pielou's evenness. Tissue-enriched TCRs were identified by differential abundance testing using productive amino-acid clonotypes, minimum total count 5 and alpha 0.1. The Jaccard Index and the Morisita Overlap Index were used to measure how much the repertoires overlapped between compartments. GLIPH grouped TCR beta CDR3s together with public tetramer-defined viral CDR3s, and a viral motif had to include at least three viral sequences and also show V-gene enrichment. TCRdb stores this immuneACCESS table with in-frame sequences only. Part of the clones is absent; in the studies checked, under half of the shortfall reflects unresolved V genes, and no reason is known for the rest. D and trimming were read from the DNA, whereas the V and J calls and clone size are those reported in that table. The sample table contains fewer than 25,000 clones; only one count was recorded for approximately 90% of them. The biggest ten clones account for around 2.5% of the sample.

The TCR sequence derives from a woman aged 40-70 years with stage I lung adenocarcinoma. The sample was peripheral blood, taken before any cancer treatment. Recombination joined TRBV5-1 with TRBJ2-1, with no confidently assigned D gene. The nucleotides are TGCGCCAGCAGCTTGGTTCTGGACGCCTACAATGAGCAGTTCTTC. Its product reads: CASSLVLDAYNEQFF.